This T cell receptor (beta chain) comes out of a study of blood T cell repertoires in COVID-19. As for the study in general: In each case, the material was cDNA or gDNA derived from T cells, B-cell-depleted T cells, or PBMCs.

Germline lookup yields CDR1 MNHEY and CDR2 SMNVEV (reference sequence). The CDR3 spans 11 residues. Trimming took 7 bases from V and 6 from J, leaving 7 bases between them. Generated by immunoSEQ multiplex PCR, the TCRdb table keeps only in-frame clones and is missing some. The data hold 55,000 to 75,000 clones, with approximately 90% observed a single time. J is TRBJ2-1 and V is TRBV27; a possible D gene is TRBD2 (5 bases). Sequenced material: peripheral blood. This TCR derives from a human donor in a cohort sampled during active COVID-19. The CDR3 DNA reads TGTGCCAGCACGAGGGCCAATGAGCAGTTCTTC. Its protein product is CASTRANEQFF.